This T cell receptor (beta chain) appears in the sequencing data of a study of blood T cell repertoires in COVID-19. Study summary: The United States, Italy and Spain were the sources of the acute and convalescent COVID-19 samples.

V lost 10 bases, J lost 8 bases, and 13 bases stayed unmatched. Germline V gene data show CDR1 as MNHEY and CDR2 as SVGAGI. CDR3 size: 13 residues. This clone was counted between two and nine times. Libraries were prepared by immunoSEQ multiplex PCR; TCRdb keeps only in-frame clonotypes and omits some of them. The sample includes a few hundred thousand clones, 70% to 90% of them seen just once. Seattle's enrolled individuals joined amid active infection and were then monitored longitudinally. This clonotype was sampled from a man younger than 30 with COVID-19, enrolled during active disease. Sequenced: peripheral blood. This chain links TRBV6-5 with TRBJ1-2; 7 bases align to TRBD1. The CDR3 protein is CATSGTELIGYTF. The DNA for the CDR3 is TGTGCCACATCCGGGACAGAACTTATAGGCTACACCTTC.